Below are 21 T cell receptor beta chains sequenced from a single sample in a study of Ad26.COV2.S vaccination and SARS-CoV-2 variants. Treatment reported: around 19 received Ad26.COV2.S at low or high dose, single or two shots; 5 received placebo; per-sample allocation not given. The investigators took samples on day 63 after the first vaccine or placebo injection. Sequenced by immunoSEQ multiplex PCR; TCRdb stores in-frame clones only, minus some. This table has 320,000 or so clones, 85% to 90% appearing once. The specimen was peripheral blood, collected in a trial of Ad26.COV2.S vaccine versus placebo. These receptors came from a person between 18 and 65 years old who received the Ad26.COV2.S COVID-19 vaccine or a placebo.

The rearrangement links TRBV27 to TRBJ1-1; TRBD1 might be the D (6 bases). Germline CDR1 MNHEY, CDR2 SMNVEV (reference sequence). The CDR3 is made up of 15 amino acids. Trimming took off 6 bases at V and 0 bases at J, with 14 bases between the two ends. The DNA for the CDR3 is TGTGCCAGCAGAGGACAGATAGGAATGAACACTGAAGCTTTCTTT. Translating it yields CASRGQIGMNTEAFF.

The rearrangement uses TRBV9 and TRBJ2-1, with 8 bases fitting TRBD2. The CDR3 spans 17 residues. Trimming took 3 bases from V and 5 from J; bases not matched to a gene: 13. Germline CDR1 reads SGDLS; CDR2 reads YYNGEE. The CDR3 DNA reads TGTGCCAGCAGCGGGCGGTCTACAACTAGCGGCGACAATGAGCAGTTCTTC. Residues: CASSGRSTTSGDNEQFF.

The chain recombines TRBV19 with TRBJ1-2, with D tentatively TRBD1 (5 bases). CDR3 length: 13 residues. Trimming cost V 1 base and J 7 bases, with 10 bases left between them. Per germline, CDR1 LNHDA and CDR2 SQIVND (reference sequence). The CDR3 sequence is CASSIVGGSGYTF. The CDR3 DNA sequence: TGTGCCAGTAGTATAGTGGGGGGTAGTGGCTACACCTTC.

Written as DNA, the CDR3 is TGTGCCAGCAGTTTATGGGGACAGAAGACTGAAGCTTTCTTT. Translating it yields CASSLWGQKTEAFF. The rearrangement joins TRBV27 to TRBJ1-1; TRBD1 matches at 7 bases. Trimming at V came to 1 base and at J to 5 bases, leaving 4 bases not matched to a gene. The CDR3 sequence is 14 residues long. Germline loops: CDR1 MNHEY, CDR2 SMNVEV (reference sequence).

CDR3 loop: CASSLDSISYNEQFF. DNA of the CDR3: TGTGCCAGCAGTCTCGATTCAATCTCCTACAATGAGCAGTTCTTC. The V gene is TRBV28, the J gene TRBJ2-1; D gene unclear. Trimming cost V 5 bases and J 0 bases, with 11 bases left between them. CDR1 and CDR2 (germline): MDHEN, SYDVKM. This CDR3 is built from 15 residues.

This chain connects TRBV30 to TRBJ2-2; tentative D call: TRBD2 (6 bases). V was pared by 2 bases and J by 1 base, with 11 bases between. This CDR3 region has 15 residues. In germline, CDR1 is GTSNPN, CDR2 SVGIG (reference sequence). The CDR3 bases are TGTGCCTGGAGTTCTGGTAGCGGGAACACCGGGGAGCTGTTTTTT. Encoded protein: CAWSSGSGNTGELFF.

The chain uses TRBV6-2 or TRBV6-3 and TRBJ2-1; D not certain. Deletions cut 0 bases from V and 4 bases from J, with 16 bases between. Germline V gene lookup returns CDR1 MNHEY and CDR2 SVGEGT. The CDR3 is 17 residues long. The CDR3, as DNA: TGTGCCAGCAGTTACTCACCCCGAACCACAACATACAATGAGCAGTTCTTC. Its translation: CASSYSPRTTTYNEQFF.

The rearrangement links TRBV14 to TRBJ2-5; no definite D call. The V end was cut by 5 bases, the J end by 5 bases, with 15 bases between. Germline values: CDR1 SGHDN, CDR2 FVKESK. The CDR3 totals 14 residues. CDR3 loop: CASSETTFGETQYF. The CDR3 DNA reads TGTGCCAGCAGCGAGACAACCTTCGGGGAGACCCAGTACTTC. Combining the CDR3 with reference TRBV14 and TRBJ2-5 gives the whole variable domain EAGVTQFPSHSVIEKGQTVTLRCDPISGHDNLYWYRRVMGKEIKFLLHFVKESKQDESGMPNNRFLAERTGGTYSTLKVQPAELEDSGVYFCASSETTFGETQYFGPGTRLLVL.

The V and J genes are TRBV24-1 and TRBJ1-5; D call uncertain. The CDR3 spans 12 residues. Germline lookup yields CDR1 KGHDR and CDR2 SFDVKD. The V end lost 4 bases, the J end lost 9 bases, and 9 bases lay between the germline ends. CDR3: CATSDPQGPQHF. The CDR3 DNA sequence: TGTGCCACCAGTGACCCGCAAGGGCCCCAGCATTTT.

V and J are TRBV2 and TRBJ2-1, with TRBD2 matching 7 bases. The germline gives CDR1 SNHLY, CDR2 FYNNEI. Germline trimming cut 7 bases from V and 2 bases from J; bases unmatched to any gene: 5. The CDR3 has 14 residues. The CDR3 loop is CASKGLAAYNEQFF. The CDR3 DNA follows: TGTGCCAGCAAAGGGCTAGCGGCCTACAATGAGCAGTTCTTC.

This chain uses TRBV5-4 with TRBJ2-4; D may be TRBD2 (5 bases). The CDR3 is 15 residues long. Germline CDR1 SGHNT, CDR2 YYREEE (reference sequence). V was clipped by 0 bases and J by 1 base, with 8 bases between them. The CDR3, as DNA: TGTGCCAGCAGCTTGGTACTAGGTGCCAAAAACATTCAGTACTTC. This sequence encodes CASSLVLGAKNIQYF.

The rearrangement uses TRBV4-3 and TRBJ2-7; D is uncertain. With 0 bases removed from V and 0 bases from J, the gap between germline ends came to 9 bases. Germline V CDR1 and CDR2: LGHNA, YSLEER. The CDR3 loop spans 15 amino acids. Here the CDR3 DNA reads TGCGCCAGCAGCCAAGATCTTCAGCCCTCCTACGAGCAGTACGTC. It codes for CASSQDLQPSYEQYV.

The genes are TRBV9 and TRBJ2-1; possible D gene TRBD2, 5 bases. Per germline, CDR1 SGDLS and CDR2 YYNGEE. The CDR3 loop spans 17 amino acids. V lost 1 base to trimming and J lost 9 bases, with 23 bases between them. The CDR3 is CASSVKPTSYPAGEQFF. CDR3 DNA: TGTGCCAGCAGCGTAAAACCAACCTCCTACCCGGCGGGTGAGCAGTTCTTC.

The chain links TRBV20-1 to TRBJ2-1; 7 nucleotides match TRBD1. V gave up 3 bases and J gave up 2 bases; unmatched junction bases: 7. CDR1 is DFQATT and CDR2 is SNEGSKA in the germline V gene (reference sequence). This CDR3 has 15 residues. For the CDR3, the DNA is TGCAGTGCTAGTAAACAGGGGTTCCCCTACAATGAGCAGTTCTTC. Its protein product is CSASKQGFPYNEQFF.

V is TRBV29-1 and J is TRBJ1-4; TRBD1 agrees at 7 bases. CDR3 length: 14 residues. J lost 6 bases, V lost 6 bases, and 10 bases had no gene match. Per germline, CDR1 SQVTM and CDR2 ANQGSEA. The CDR3 DNA reads TGCAGCGTCAGGGACACCGGGACAGATGAAAAACTGTTTTTT. Its translation is CSVRDTGTDEKLFF.

The V gene is TRBV7-2, the J gene TRBJ1-2, with D possibly TRBD1 on 6 matching bases. CDR3 length: 14 amino acids. V was shortened by 5 bases and J by 1 base, with 11 bases between the two germline ends. The germline V gene encodes CDR1 SGHTA and CDR2 FQGNSA. CDR3 nucleotides: TGTGCCAGCAGCCAGGGGACCAATAACTATGGCTACACCTTC. Protein: CASSQGTNNYGYTF.

The chain links TRBV10-3 to TRBJ2-1; 12 bases are shared with TRBD2. CDR1 and CDR2 (germline): ENHRY, SYGVKD. V lost 6 bases, J lost 7 bases, and 1 base stayed unmatched. This CDR3 contains 13 residues. CDR3 bases: TGTGCCATCAGAGGACTAGCGGGGAATGAGCAGTTCTTC. This translates into CAIRGLAGNEQFF.

The chain joins TRBV11-3 to TRBJ1-5; no definite D call. Trimming took 3 bases from V and 4 from J, leaving 16 bases between them. The CDR3 consists of 16 residues. Germline assignment: CDR1 SGHNT and CDR2 YENEEA. The CDR3 loop is CASSFGGPHINQPQHF. For the CDR3, the DNA is TGTGCCAGCAGCTTTGGTGGGCCCCATATTAATCAGCCCCAGCATTTT.

The chain joins TRBV25-1 to TRBJ1-1, with D uncertain. Deletions cut 3 bases from V and 1 base from J, with 6 bases between. Looked up from germline, CDR1 is MGHDK and CDR2 is SYGVNS. The CDR3 loop spans 13 amino acids. The CDR3 sequence is CASSENPNTEAFF. The CDR3 coding sequence is TGTGCCAGCAGTGAGAACCCGAACACTGAAGCTTTCTTT.

This sequence joins TRBV7-6 and TRBJ2-1; D might be TRBD2 (7 bases). The ends were cut back, 6 bases at V and 4 bases at J, with 19 bases in the middle. The CDR3 contains 16 residues. CDR1 SGHVS and CDR2 FNYEAQ come from the germline V gene. The CDR3 region has the DNA TGTGCCAGCAGTATTCGCCGGGGGGCCCCATACAATGAGCAGTTCTTC. It yields the protein CASSIRRGAPYNEQFF.

V gene TRBV13 combines with J gene TRBJ2-6; D not certain. This CDR3 contains 14 residues. CDR1 and CDR2 from the germline V gene are PRHDT and FYEKMQ (reference sequence). V lost 2 bases, J lost 1 base, and 3 bases lay in between. In DNA, the CDR3 is TGTGCCAGCAGCTTATTATCTGGGGCCAACGTCCTGACTTTC. Translation: CASSLLSGANVLTF.